This entry describes one T cell receptor (beta chain). In the same sample, other DNA sequences code for this CDR3. This record comes from a study of T cell changes during pregnancy in multiple sclerosis. The length of the CDR3 is 15 residues. Looked up from germline, CDR1 is SNHLY and CDR2 is FYNNEI. The ends lost 5 bases at V and 6 bases at J; junction bases unmatched: 6. Assay used: immunoSEQ multiplex PCR; TCRdb lists only in-frame clones, some missing. This table has around 60,000 clones, 91% appearing once. The chain uses TRBV2 and TRBJ1-4; 10 positions agree with TRBD1. The material was CD4+ T cells from peripheral blood mononuclear cells, obtained after pregnancy. The sequence was collected from a female donor in good health, enrolled as a control in a pregnancy study. CDR3 in amino acids: CASSLLGTGDEKLFF. The CDR3 DNA reads as TGTGCCAGCAGTCTTCTGGGGACAGGGGATGAAAAACTGTTTTTT. Drawing the rest from reference TRBV2 and TRBJ1-4, the complete variable domain is EPEVTQTPSHQVTQMGQEVILRCVPISNHLYFYWYRQILGQKVEFLVSFYNNEISEKSEIFDDQFSVERPDGSNFTLKIRSTKLEDSAMYFCASSLLGTGDEKLFFGSGTQLSVL.